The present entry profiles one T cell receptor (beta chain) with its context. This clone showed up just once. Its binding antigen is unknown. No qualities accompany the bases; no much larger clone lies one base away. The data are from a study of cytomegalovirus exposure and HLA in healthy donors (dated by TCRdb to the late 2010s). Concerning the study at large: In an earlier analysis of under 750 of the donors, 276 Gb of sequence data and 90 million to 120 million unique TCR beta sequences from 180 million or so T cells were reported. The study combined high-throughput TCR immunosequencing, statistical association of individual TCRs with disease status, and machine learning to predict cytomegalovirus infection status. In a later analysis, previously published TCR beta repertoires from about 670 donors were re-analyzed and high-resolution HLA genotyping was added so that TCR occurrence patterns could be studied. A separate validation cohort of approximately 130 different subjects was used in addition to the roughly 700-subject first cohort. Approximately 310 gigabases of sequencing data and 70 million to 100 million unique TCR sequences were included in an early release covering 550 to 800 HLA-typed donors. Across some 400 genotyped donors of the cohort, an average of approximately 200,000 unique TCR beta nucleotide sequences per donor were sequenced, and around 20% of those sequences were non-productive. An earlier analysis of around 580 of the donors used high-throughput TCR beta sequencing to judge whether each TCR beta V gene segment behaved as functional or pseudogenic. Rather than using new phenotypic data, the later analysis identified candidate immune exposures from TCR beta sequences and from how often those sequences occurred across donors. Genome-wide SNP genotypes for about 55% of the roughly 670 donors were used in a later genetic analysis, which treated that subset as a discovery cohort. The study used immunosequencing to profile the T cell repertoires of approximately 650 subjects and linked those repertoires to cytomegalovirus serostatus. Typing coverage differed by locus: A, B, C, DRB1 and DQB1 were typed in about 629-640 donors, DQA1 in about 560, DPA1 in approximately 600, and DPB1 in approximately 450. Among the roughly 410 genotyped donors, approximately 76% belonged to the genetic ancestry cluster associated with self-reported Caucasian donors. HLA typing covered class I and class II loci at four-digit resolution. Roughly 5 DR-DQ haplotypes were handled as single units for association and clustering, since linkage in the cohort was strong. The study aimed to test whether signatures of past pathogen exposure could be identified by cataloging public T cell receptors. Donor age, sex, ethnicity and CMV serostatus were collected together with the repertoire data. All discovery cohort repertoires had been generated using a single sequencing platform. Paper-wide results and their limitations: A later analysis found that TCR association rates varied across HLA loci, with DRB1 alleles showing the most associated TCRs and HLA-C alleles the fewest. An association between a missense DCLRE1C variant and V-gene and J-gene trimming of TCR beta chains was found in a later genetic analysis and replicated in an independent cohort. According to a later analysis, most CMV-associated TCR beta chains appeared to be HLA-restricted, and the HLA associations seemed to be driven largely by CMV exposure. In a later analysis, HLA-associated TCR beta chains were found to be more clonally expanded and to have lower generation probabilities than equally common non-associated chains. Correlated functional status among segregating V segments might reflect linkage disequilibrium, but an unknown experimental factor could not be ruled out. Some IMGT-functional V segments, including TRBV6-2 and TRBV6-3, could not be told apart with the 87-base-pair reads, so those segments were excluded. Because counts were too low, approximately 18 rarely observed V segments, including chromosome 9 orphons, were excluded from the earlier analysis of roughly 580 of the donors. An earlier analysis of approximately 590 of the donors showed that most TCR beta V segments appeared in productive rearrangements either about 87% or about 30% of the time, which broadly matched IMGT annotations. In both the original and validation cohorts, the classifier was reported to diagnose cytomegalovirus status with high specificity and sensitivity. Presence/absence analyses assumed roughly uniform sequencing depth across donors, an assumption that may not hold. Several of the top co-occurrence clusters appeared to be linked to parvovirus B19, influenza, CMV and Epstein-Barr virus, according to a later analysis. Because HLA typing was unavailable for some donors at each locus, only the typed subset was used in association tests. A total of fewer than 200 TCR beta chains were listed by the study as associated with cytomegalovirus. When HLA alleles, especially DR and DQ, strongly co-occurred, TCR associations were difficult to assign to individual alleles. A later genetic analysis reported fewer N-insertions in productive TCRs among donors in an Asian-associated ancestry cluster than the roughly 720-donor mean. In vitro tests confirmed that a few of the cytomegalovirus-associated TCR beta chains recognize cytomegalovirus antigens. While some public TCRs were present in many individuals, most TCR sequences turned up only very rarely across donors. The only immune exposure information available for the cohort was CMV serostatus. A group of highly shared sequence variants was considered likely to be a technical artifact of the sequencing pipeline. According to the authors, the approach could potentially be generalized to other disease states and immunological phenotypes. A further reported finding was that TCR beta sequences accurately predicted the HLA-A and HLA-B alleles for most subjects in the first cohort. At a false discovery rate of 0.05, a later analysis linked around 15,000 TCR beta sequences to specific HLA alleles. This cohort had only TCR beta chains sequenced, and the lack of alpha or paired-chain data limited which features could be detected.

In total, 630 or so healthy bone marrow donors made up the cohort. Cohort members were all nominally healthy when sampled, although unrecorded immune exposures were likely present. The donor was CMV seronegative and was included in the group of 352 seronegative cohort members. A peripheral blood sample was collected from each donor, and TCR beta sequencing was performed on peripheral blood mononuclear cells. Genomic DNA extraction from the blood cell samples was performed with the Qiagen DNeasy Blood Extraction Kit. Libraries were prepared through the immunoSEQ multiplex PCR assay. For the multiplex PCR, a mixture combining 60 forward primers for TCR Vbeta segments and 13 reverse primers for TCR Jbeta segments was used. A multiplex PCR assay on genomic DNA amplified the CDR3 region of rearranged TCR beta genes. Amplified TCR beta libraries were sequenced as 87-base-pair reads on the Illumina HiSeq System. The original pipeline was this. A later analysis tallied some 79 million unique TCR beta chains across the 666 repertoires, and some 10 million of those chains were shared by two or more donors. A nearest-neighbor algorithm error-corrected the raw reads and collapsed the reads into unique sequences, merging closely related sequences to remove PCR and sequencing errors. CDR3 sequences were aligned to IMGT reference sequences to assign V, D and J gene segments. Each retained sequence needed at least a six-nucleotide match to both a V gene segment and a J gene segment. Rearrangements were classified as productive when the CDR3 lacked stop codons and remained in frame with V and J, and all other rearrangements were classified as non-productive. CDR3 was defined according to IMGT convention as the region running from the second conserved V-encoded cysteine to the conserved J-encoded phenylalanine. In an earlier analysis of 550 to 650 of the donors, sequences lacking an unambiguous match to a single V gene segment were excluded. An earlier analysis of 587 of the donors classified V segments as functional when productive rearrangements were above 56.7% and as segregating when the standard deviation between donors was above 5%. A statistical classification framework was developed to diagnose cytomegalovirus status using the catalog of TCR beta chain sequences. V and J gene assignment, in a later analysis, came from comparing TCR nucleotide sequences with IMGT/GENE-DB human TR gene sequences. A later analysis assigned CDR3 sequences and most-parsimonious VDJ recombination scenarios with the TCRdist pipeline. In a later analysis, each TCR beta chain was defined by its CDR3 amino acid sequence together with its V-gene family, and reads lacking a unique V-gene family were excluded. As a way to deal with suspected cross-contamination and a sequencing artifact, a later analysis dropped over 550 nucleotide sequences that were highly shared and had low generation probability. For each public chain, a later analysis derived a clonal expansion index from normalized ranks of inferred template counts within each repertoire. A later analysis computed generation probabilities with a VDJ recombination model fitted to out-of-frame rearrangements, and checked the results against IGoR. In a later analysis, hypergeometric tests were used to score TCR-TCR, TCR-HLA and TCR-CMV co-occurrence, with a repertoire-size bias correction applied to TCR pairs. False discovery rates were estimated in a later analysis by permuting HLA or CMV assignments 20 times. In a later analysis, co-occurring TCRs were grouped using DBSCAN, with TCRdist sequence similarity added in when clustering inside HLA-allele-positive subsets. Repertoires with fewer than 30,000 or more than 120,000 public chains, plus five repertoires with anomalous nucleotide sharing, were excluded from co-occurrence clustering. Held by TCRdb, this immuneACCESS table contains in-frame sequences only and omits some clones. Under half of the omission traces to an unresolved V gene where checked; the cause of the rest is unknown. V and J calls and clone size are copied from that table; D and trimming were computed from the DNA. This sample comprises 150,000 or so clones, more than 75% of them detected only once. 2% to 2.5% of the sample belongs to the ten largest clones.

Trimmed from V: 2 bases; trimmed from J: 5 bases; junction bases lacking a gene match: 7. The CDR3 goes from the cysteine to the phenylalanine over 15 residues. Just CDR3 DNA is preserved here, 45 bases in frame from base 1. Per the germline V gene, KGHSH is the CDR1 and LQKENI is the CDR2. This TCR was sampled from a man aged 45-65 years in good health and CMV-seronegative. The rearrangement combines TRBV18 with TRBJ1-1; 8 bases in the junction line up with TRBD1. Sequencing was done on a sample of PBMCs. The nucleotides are TGTGCCAGCTCACCAACCCGGACAGGGCGGACTGAAGCTTTCTTT. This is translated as CASSPTRTGRTEAFF.